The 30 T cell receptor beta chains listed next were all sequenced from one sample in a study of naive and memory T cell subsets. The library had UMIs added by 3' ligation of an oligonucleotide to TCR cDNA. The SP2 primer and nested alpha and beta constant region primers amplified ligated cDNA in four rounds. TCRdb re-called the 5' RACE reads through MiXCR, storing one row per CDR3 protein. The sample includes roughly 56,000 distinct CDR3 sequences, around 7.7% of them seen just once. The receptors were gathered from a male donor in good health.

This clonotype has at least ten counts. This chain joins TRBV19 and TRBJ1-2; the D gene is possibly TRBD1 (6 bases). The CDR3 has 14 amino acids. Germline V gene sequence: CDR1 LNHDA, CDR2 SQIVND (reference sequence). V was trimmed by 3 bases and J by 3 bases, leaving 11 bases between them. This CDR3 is CASSIGGGYYGYTF. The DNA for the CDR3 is TGTGCCAGTAGTATCGGGGGCGGGTACTATGGCTACACCTTC.

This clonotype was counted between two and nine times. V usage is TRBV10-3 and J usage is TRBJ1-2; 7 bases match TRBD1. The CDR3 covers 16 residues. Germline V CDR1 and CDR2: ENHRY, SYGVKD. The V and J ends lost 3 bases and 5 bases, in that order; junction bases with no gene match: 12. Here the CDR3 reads CAISDPDRVAIYGYTF. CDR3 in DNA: TGTGCCATCAGTGACCCTGACAGGGTGGCCATTTATGGCTACACCTTC.

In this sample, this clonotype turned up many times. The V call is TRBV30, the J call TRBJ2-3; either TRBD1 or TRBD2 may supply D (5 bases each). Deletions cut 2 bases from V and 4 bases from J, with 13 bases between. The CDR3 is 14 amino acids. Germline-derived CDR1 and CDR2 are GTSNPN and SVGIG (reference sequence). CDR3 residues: CAWSPGLLADTQYF. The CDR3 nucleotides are TGTGCCTGGAGTCCGGGGCTTCTGGCAGATACGCAGTATTTT.

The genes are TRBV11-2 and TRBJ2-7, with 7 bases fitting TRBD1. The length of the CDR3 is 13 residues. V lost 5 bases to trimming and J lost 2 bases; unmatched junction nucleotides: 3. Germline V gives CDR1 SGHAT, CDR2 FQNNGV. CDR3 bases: TGTGCCAGCAGCACGGGACAGACCTACGAGCAGTACTTC. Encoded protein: CASSTGQTYEQYF.

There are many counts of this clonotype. The CDR3: CASSVAGEAYNEQFF. In DNA, the CDR3 is TGTGCCAGCAGCGTAGCGGGGGAGGCCTACAATGAGCAGTTCTTC. The V and J genes are TRBV9 and TRBJ2-1, with a weak D call TRBD2 (6 bases). From germline, CDR1 is SGDLS and CDR2 YYNGEE. The CDR3 has 15 amino acids. The V end was cut by 0 bases, the J end by 2 bases, with 9 bases between.

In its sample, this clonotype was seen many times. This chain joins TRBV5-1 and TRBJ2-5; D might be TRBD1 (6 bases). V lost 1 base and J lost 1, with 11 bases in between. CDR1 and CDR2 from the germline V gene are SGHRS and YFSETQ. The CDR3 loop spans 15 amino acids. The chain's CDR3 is CASSLSGHPQETQYF. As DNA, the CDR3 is TGCGCCAGCAGCTTGTCGGGACACCCCCAAGAGACCCAGTACTTC.

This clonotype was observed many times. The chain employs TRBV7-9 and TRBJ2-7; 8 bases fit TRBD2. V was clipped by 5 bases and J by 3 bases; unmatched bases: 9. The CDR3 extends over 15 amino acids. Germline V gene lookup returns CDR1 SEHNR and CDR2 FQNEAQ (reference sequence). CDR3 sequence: CASSPAREGFYEQYF. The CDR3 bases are TGTGCCAGCAGCCCTGCCCGGGAGGGCTTCTACGAGCAGTACTTC. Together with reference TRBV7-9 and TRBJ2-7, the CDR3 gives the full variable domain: DTGVSQNPRHKITKRGQNVTFRCDPISEHNRLYWYRQTLGQGPEFLTYFQNEAQLEKSRLLSDRFSAERPKGSFSTLEIQRTEQGDSAMYLCASSPAREGFYEQYFGPGTRLTVT.

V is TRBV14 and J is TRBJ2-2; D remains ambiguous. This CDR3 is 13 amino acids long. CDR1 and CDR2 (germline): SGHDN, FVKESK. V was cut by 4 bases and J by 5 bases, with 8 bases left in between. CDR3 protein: CASSPILTGELFF. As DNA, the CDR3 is TGTGCCAGCAGCCCCATCTTGACCGGGGAGCTGTTTTTT.

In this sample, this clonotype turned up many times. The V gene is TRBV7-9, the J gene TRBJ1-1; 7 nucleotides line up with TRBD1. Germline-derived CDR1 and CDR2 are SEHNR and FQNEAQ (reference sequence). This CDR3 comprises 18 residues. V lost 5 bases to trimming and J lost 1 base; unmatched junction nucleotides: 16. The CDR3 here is CASSPQPWTGTENTEAFF. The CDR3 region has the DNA TGTGCCAGCAGCCCCCAACCTTGGACAGGTACAGAGAACACTGAAGCTTTCTTT.

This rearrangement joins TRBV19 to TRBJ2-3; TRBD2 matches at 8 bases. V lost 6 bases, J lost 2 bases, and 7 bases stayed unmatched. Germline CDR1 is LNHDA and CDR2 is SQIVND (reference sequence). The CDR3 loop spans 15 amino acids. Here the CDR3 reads CASSLTSGVTDTQYF. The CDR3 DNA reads TGTGCCAGTAGCCTTACTAGCGGAGTCACAGATACGCAGTATTTT.

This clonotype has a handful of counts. Here the CDR3 reads CASSPQLGGWKGEKLFF. In nucleotides, the CDR3 is TGTGCCAGCAGTCCCCAACTGGGAGGTTGGAAGGGTGAAAAACTGTTTTTT. The chain combines TRBV27 with TRBJ1-4; unclear D gene. The length of the CDR3 is 17 residues. Trimming took off 5 bases at V and 7 bases at J, with 23 bases between the two ends. The germline gives CDR1 MNHEY, CDR2 SMNVEV (reference sequence).

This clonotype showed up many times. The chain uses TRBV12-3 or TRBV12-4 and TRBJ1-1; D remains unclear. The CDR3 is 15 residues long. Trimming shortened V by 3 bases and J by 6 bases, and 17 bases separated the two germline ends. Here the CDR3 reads CASSFPTVRGAEAFF. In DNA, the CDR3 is TGTGCCAGCAGTTTCCCGACGGTTCGAGGCGCTGAAGCTTTCTTT.

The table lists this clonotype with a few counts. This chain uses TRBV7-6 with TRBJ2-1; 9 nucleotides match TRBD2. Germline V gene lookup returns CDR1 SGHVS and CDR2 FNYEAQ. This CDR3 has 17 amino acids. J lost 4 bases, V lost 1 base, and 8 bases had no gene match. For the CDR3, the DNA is TGTGCCAGCAGCTTAGAAGCTAGCGGGACGTTATACAATGAGCAGTTCTTC. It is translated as CASSLEASGTLYNEQFF.

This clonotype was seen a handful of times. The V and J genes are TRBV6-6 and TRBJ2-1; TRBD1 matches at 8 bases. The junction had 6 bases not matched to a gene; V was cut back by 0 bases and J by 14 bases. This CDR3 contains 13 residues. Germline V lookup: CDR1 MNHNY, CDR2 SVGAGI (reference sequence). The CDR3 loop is CASSYSIAGGEFF. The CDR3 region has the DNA TGTGCCAGCAGTTACTCGATTGCAGGGGGCGAGTTCTTC.

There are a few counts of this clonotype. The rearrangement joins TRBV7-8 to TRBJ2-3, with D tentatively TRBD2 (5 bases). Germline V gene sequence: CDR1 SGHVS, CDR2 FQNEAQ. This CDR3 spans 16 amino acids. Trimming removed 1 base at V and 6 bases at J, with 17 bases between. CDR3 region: CASSLGTAGSGDTQYF. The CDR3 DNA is TGTGCCAGCAGCTTAGGGACGGCCGGTTCGGGGGATACGCAGTATTTT.

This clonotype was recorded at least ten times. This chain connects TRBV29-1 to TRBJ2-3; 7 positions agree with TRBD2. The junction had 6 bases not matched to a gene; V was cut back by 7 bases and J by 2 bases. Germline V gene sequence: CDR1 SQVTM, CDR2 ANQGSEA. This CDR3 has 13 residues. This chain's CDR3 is CSAHAGVTDTQYF. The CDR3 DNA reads TGCAGCGCACACGCGGGGGTCACAGATACGCAGTATTTT.

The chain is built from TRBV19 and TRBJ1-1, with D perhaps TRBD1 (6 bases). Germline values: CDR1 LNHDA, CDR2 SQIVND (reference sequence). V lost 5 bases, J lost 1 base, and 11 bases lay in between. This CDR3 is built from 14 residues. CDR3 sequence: CASSWVGGNTEAFF. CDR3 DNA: TGTGCCAGTAGTTGGGTAGGGGGGAACACTGAAGCTTTCTTT. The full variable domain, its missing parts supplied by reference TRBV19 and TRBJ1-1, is DGGITQSPKYLFRKEGQNVTLSCEQNLNHDAMYWYRQDPGQGLRLIYYSQIVNDFQKGDIAEGYSVSREKKESFPLTVTSAQKNPTAFYLCASSWVGGNTEAFFGQGTRLTVV.

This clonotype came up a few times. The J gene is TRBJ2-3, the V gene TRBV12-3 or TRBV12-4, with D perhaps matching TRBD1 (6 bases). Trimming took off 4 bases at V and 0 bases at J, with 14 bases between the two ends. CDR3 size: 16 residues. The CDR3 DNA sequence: TGTGCCAGCAGTTCTGACAGGTCTGCGAGCACAGATACGCAGTATTTT. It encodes CASSSDRSASTDTQYF.

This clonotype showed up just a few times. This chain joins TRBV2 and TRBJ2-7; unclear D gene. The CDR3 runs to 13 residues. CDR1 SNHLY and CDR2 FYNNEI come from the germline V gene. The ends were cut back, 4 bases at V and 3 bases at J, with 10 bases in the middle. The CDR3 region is CASSATWGYEQYF. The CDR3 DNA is TGTGCCAGCAGTGCGACGTGGGGCTACGAGCAGTACTTC.

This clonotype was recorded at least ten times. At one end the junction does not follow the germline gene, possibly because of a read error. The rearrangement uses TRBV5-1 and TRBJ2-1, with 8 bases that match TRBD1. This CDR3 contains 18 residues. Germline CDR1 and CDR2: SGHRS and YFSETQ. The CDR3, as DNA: TGCGCCAGCAGCCTAGCTAGACAGGGGTCCTCCTCCCACAATGAGCAGTTCTTC. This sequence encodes CASSLARQGSSSHNEQFF. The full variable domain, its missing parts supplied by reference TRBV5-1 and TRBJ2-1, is KAGVTQTPRYLIKTRGQQVTLSCSPISGHRSVSWYQQTPGQGLQFLFEYFSETQRNKGNFPGRFSGRQFSNSRSEMNVSTLELGDSALYLCASSLARQGSSSHNEQFFGPGTRLTVL.

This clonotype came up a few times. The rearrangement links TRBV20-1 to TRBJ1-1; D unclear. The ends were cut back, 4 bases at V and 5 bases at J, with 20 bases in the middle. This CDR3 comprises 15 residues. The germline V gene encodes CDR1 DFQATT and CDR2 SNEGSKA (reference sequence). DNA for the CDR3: TGCAGTGCTACCGACCAGGCTACAGATTGGACTGAAGCTTTCTTT. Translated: CSATDQATDWTEAFF.

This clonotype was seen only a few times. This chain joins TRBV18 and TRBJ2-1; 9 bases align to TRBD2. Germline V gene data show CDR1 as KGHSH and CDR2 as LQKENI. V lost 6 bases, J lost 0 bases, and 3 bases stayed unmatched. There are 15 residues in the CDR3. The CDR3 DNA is TGTGCCAGCTCGTCGACTAGCGGCTCCTACAATGAGCAGTTCTTC. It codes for CASSSTSGSYNEQFF.

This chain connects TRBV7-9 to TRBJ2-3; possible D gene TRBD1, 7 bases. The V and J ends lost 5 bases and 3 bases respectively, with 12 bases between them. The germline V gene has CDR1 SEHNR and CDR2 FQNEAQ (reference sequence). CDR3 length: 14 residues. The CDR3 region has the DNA TGTGCCAGCAGCCGGGGGACAGAAACAGATACGCAGTATTTT. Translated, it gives CASSRGTETDTQYF.

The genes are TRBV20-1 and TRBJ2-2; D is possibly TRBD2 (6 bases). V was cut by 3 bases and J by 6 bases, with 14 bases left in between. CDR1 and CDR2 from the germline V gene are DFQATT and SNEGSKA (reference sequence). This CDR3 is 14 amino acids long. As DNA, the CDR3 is TGCAGTGCTAGGGACTACGGCGGGCCCGGGGAGCTGTTTTTT. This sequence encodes CSARDYGGPGELFF.

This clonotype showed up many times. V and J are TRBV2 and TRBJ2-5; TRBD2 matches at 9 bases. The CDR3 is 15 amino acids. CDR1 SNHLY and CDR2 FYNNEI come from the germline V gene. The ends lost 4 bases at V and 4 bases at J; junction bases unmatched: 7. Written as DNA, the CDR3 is TGTGCCAGCAGTGCCGAGGGACTAGCTCGAGAGACCCAGTACTTC. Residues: CASSAEGLARETQYF. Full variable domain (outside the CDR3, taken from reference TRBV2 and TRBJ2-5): EPEVTQTPSHQVTQMGQEVILRCVPISNHLYFYWYRQILGQKVEFLVSFYNNEISEKSEIFDDQFSVERPDGSNFTLKIRSTKLEDSAMYFCASSAEGLARETQYFGPGTRLLVL.

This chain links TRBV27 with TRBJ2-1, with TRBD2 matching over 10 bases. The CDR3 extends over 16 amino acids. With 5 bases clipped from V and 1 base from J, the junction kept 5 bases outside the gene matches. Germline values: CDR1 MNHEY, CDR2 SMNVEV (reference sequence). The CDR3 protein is CASSPGLASSYNEQFF. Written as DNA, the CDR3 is TGTGCCAGCAGTCCGGGACTAGCGAGTTCCTACAATGAGCAGTTCTTC.

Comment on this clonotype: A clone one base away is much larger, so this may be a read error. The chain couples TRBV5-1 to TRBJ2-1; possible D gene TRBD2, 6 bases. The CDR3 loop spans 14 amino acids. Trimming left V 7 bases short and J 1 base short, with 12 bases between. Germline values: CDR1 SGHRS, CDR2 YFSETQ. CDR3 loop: CASCWGESYNEQFF. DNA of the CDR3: TGCGCCAGCTGCTGGGGGGAATCCTACAATGAGCAGTTCTTC.

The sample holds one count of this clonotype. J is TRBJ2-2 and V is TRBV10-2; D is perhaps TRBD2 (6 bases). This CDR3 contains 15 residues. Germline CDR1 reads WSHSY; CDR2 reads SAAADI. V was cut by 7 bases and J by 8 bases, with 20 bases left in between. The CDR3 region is CASIGLVGGPGELFF. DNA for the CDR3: TGCGCCAGCATTGGGCTAGTGGGAGGCCCGGGGGAGCTGTTTTTT.

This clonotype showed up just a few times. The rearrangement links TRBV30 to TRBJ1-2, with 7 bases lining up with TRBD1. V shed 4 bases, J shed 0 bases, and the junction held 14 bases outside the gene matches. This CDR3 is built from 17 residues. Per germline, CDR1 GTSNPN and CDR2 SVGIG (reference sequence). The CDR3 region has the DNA TGTGCCTGGACCATATTCCGATGGGACAGTACTAACTATGGCTACACCTTC. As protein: CAWTIFRWDSTNYGYTF.

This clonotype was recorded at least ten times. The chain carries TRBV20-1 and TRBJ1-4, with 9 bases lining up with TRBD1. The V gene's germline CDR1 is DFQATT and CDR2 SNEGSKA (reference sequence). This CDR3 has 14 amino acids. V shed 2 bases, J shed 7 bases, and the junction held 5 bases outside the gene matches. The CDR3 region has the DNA TGCAGTGCTAGACCACGGACAGGGGTTGAAAAACTGTTTTTT. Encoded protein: CSARPRTGVEKLFF.